These T cell receptor beta chains were read from a single sample in a study of blood T cell repertoires in COVID-19. Sequenced by immunoSEQ multiplex PCR; TCRdb stores in-frame clones only, minus some. The sample carries more than 300,000 clones, more than 75% recorded once. Sequenced material: peripheral blood. The receptors originated from a woman in her thirties with COVID-19, enrolled during active disease. Both conserved end residues are part of each CDR3. The order of the fields is D gene, clone size, J gene, V gene, CDR3 protein, CDR3 DNA. A D gene is named only where the DNA matches it firmly. Clone sizes are given selectively: once, few, many, or a class where the clone is expanded.

>-|-|TRBJ2-5|TRBV28
CASSSSYRDLRETQYF
TGTGCCAGCAGTTCCAGTTACAGGGACCTACGGGAGACCCAGTACTTC
>-|once|TRBJ2-7|TRBV7-2
CASSLTSSYEQYF
TGTGCCAGCAGCTTAACGAGCTCCTACGAGCAGTACTTC
>TRBD1|-|TRBJ1-2|TRBV6-6
CASSYGTGALNYGYTF
TGTGCCAGCAGTTATGGGACAGGGGCGCTGAACTATGGCTACACCTTC
>-|-|TRBJ2-3|TRBV30
CASELRTDTQYF
TGTGCCTCCGAACTGCGGACAGATACGCAGTATTTT
>-|once|TRBJ2-1|TRBV5-1
CASSSGNEQFF
TGCGCCAGCAGCTCCGGGAATGAGCAGTTCTTC
>-|-|TRBJ1-1|TRBV7-9
CASSWGGLENTEAFF
TGTGCCAGCAGCTGGGGGGGACTGGAGAACACTGAAGCTTTCTTT
>TRBD2|-|TRBJ2-5|TRBV11-2
CASSLSGRRETQYF
TGTGCCAGCAGCTTAAGCGGGAGGAGAGAGACCCAGTACTTC
>TRBD1|-|TRBJ2-1|TRBV7-6
CASSYKTGGSSYNEQFF
TGTGCCAGCAGCTACAAAACAGGGGGTAGCTCCTACAATGAGCAGTTCTTC
>TRBD2|-|TRBJ2-7|TRBV5-1
CASSLAGGRFGSKIPYEQYF
TGCGCCAGCAGCTTGGCCGGGGGGAGGTTCGGATCCAAGATCCCTTACGAGCAGTACTTC
>-|-|TRBJ2-7|TRBV2
CASSLRASGPYEQYF
TGTGCCAGCAGTCTCCGGGCCAGCGGGCCCTACGAGCAGTACTTC
>TRBD2|-|TRBJ2-7|TRBV15
CATSVGGLAGVRQYF
TGTGCCACCAGCGTCGGGGGTCTAGCGGGAGTGAGGCAGTACTTC
>TRBD2|-|TRBJ2-2|TRBV24-1
CATRENPGTSGRRYTGELFF
TGTGCCACCAGGGAGAACCCCGGGACTAGCGGGAGGAGATACACCGGGGAGCTGTTTTTT
>TRBD1|-|TRBJ2-7|TRBV6-4
CASSDPGAGGLQAYEQYF
TGTGCCAGCAGTGACCCTGGGGCAGGGGGATTGCAAGCTTACGAGCAGTACTTC
>-|-|TRBJ2-1|TRBV21-1
CASPGLAGENRNEQFF
TGTGCCAGCCCGGGACTAGCGGGAGAAAACCGGAATGAGCAGTTCTTC
>-|-|TRBJ1-3|TRBV20-1
CSASRDYSGNTIYF
TGCAGTGCTAGTCGGGACTACTCTGGAAACACCATATATTTT
>-|-|TRBJ1-3|TRBV6-5
CASSYSSVSAGNTIYF
TGTGCCAGCAGTTACTCGAGCGTTAGTGCTGGAAACACCATATATTTT
>-|-|TRBJ1-5|TRBV11-2
CASSLGLAVERDQPQHF
TGTGCCAGCAGCTTAGGCTTAGCAGTCGAAAGAGACCAGCCCCAGCATTTT
>TRBD1|-|TRBJ1-5|TRBV9
CASSPGQGELGNQPQHF
TGTGCCAGCAGCCCCGGACAGGGGGAACTGGGCAATCAGCCCCAGCATTTT
>TRBD1|-|TRBJ2-7|TRBV2
CASNLGGPYEQYF
TGTGCCAGCAACCTAGGGGGCCCCTACGAGCAGTACTTC
>TRBD1|-|TRBJ1-4|TRBV30
CAWGQGFEKLFF
TGTGCCTGGGGACAGGGTTTCGAAAAACTGTTTTTT
>-|-|TRBJ2-3|TRBV28
CASSLAREQYF
TGTGCCAGCAGTTTGGCTAGAGAGCAGTATTTT
>-|once|TRBJ1-2|TRBV15
CATSRDNTYGYTF
TGTGCCACCAGCAGAGATAACACCTATGGCTACACCTTC